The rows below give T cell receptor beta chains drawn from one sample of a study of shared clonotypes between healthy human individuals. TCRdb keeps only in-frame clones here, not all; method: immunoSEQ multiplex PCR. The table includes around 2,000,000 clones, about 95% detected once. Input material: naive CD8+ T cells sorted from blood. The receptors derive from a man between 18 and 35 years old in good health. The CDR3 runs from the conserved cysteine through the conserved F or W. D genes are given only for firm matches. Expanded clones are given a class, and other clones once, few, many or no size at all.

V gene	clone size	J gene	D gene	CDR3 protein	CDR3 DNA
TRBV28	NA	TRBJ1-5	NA	CASSFLGNGNQPQHF	TGTGCCAGCAGTTTTTTGGGGAATGGCAATCAGCCCCAGCATTTT
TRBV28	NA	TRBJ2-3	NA	CASSLGGAISTDTQYF	TGTGCCAGCAGTTTGGGGGGTGCCATTAGCACAGATACGCAGTATTTT
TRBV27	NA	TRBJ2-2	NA	CASSPLGAASTGELFF	TGTGCCAGCAGTCCGTTAGGAGCGGCAAGCACCGGGGAGCTGTTTTTT
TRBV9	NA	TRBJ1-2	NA	CASSVDGTAAGGYTF	TGTGCCAGCAGCGTAGACGGGACGGCCGCAGGGGGCTACACCTTC
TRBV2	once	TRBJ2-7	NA	CASRVQGGEYEQYF	TGTGCCAGCAGGGTCCAGGGGGGAGAGTACGAGCAGTACTTC
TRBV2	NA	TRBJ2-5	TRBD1	CASLSTGYEETQYF	TGTGCCAGCTTATCGACAGGGTATGAGGAGACCCAGTACTTC
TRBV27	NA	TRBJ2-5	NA	CASSLGLIKSQETQYF	TGTGCCAGCAGTTTGGGACTGATAAAGTCCCAAGAGACCCAGTACTTC
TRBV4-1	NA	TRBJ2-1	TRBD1	CASSQSPGTGGTDEQFF	TGCGCCAGCAGCCAAAGCCCCGGGACAGGGGGCACCGATGAGCAGTTCTTC
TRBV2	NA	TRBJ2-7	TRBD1	CASSPWTGGLYEQYF	TGTGCCAGCAGTCCCTGGACAGGGGGACTGTACGAGCAGTACTTC
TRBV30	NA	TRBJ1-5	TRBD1	CAWGDIVGTGLESNQPQHF	TGTGCCTGGGGGGACATTGTGGGGACAGGGCTGGAGAGCAATCAGCCCCAGCATTTT
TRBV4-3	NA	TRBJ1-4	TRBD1	CASSQDRGTGNEKLFF	TGCGCCAGCAGCCAAGATCGCGGGACAGGAAATGAAAAACTGTTTTTT
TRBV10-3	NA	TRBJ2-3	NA	CAISESPGTSTDTQYF	TGTGCCATCAGTGAGAGTCCCGGGACTAGCACAGATACGCAGTATTTT
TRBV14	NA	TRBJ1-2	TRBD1	CASSRTGEWDYGYTF	TGTGCCAGCAGCCGGACAGGTGAATGGGACTATGGCTACACCTTC
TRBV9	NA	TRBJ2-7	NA	CASSPAEGYEQYF	TGTGCCAGCAGCCCCGCGGAAGGGTACGAGCAGTACTTC
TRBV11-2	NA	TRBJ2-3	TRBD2	CASSLEWLGGSGTDTQYF	TGTGCCAGCAGCTTAGAGTGGCTTGGCGGGAGCGGCACAGATACGCAGTATTTT
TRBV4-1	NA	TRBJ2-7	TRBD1	CASSFRDSIYEQYF	TGCGCCAGCAGCTTCCGGGACAGCATATACGAGCAGTACTTC
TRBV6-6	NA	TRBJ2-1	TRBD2	CASSATLAGMFNEQFF	TGTGCCAGCAGTGCGACCCTAGCGGGGATGTTCAATGAGCAGTTCTTC
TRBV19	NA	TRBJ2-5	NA	CASSITLTGHQYF	TGTGCCAGTAGTATTACACTAACGGGTCACCAGTACTTC
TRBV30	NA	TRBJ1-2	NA	CAWTEGFSLNYGYTF	TGTGCCTGGACCGAGGGTTTCTCCCTTAACTATGGCTACACCTTC
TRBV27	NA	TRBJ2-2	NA	CASSLPTGELFF	TGTGCCAGCAGTTTACCGACAGGGGAGCTGTTTTTT
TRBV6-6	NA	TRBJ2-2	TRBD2	CASSYLAGANTGELFF	TGTGCCAGCAGTTATCTAGCGGGGGCTAACACCGGGGAGCTGTTTTTT
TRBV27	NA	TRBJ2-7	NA	CASSYRSGYEQYF	TGTGCCAGCAGCTATCGGTCAGGCTACGAGCAGTACTTC
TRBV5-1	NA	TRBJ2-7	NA	CARGAETYEQYF	TGCGCCAGAGGGGCCGAGACCTACGAGCAGTACTTC
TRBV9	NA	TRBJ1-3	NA	CASSVDGYSGNTIYF	TGTGCCAGCAGCGTAGACGGGTACTCTGGAAACACCATATATTTT
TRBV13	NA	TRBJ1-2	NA	CASSLGGAGGYTF	TGTGCCAGCAGCTTAGGAGGGGCGGGTGGCTACACCTTC
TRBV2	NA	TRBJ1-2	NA	CASRGEGQESNYGYTF	TGTGCCAGCAGGGGGGAGGGTCAAGAGTCTAACTATGGCTACACCTTC
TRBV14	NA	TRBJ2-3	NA	CASSQVQHSDTQYF	TGTGCCAGCAGCCAAGTTCAACACTCAGATACGCAGTATTTT
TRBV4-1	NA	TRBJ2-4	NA	CASSQTFKAKNIQYF	TGCGCCAGCAGCCAGACGTTTAAGGCCAAAAACATTCAGTACTTC
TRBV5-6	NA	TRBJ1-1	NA	CASSWGDSNTEAFF	TGTGCCAGCAGCTGGGGGGATTCGAACACTGAAGCTTTCTTT